This paragraph reports one T cell receptor (beta chain). V gave up 5 bases and J gave up 9 bases, with 8 bases separating them. The CDR3 is made up of 11 amino acids. The germline gives CDR1 SEHNR, CDR2 FQNEAQ (reference sequence). These data come from a study of glioma-infiltrating T cells. On the study more broadly: Glioma patients had dexamethasone for six or fewer days before surgery.

The iRepertoire nested amplicon-rescue multiplex PCR amplified TCR alpha and beta CDR3s from RNA. TCRdb analysed the multiplex PCR reads with MiXCR anew, one entry per CDR3 protein. In the table there are about 400,000 distinct CDR3 sequences, 41% of which are singletons. The chain has TRBV7-9 and TRBJ2-1, with D hard to call. The origin of this receptor is a human donor with low-grade glioma or glioblastoma, undergoing nonglioma brain surgery, or in good health (not recorded which). Input material: glioma tissue, nonneoplastic brain tissue, or PBMCs (not recorded which). The CDR3 protein is CASSRSSEQFF. CDR3 coding DNA: TGTGCCAGCAGCCGTAGTAGTGAGCAGTTCTTC.